This TCR beta chain was found in a study of CD8 T cells in ankylosing spondylitis. Quantitative 5'-RACE with molecular barcodes produced the TCR beta libraries. MiXCR, run by TCRdb on the 5' RACE reads, gives a single entry per CDR3 protein. Of about 840,000 distinct CDR3 sequences listed, 12% are singletons. Only a few counts were recorded for this clonotype. Its antigen is as yet unknown. Study-level findings and limits: Clones linked with disease were CD8+ and fairly uncommon in the peripheral blood. Blood from ankylosing spondylitis patients appeared to carry a characteristic roughly 8-variant TCR beta motif. Clones tied to disease were said to be significantly enriched in matched ankylosing spondylitis synovial fluid.

Per germline, CDR1 SGHTA and CDR2 FQGNSA. Trimming cost V 5 bases and J 7 bases, with 11 bases left between them. The CDR3 covers 13 residues. The chain links TRBV7-2 to TRBJ2-2, with D possibly being TRBD1 or TRBD2 (5 bases each). This TCR was sampled from a male donor with ankylosing spondylitis. The sequenced sample was blood, either unsorted or a sorted T cell fraction (not recorded which). CDR3 loop: CASSPRDVGELFF. The CDR3 nucleotides are TGTGCCAGCAGCCCCAGGGACGTCGGGGAGCTGTTTTTT.